These 18 T cell receptor beta chains share one sample of origin, sequenced in a study of blood T cell repertoires in COVID-19. Sequencing used immunoSEQ multiplex PCR; TCRdb keeps in-frame clones, though not all of them. The sample lists about 250,000 clones; roughly 82% were seen once. The source material was peripheral blood. Source of these receptors: a woman of 80 years or more with COVID-19, enrolled during active disease.

J is TRBJ1-4 and V is TRBV7-9; D is uncertain. Per the germline V gene, CDR1 is SEHNR and CDR2 is FQNEAQ (reference sequence). Trimming shortened V by 4 bases and J by 3 bases, and 9 bases separated the two germline ends. The CDR3 has 14 residues. CDR3 sequence: CASSSKMSNEKLFF. The CDR3 DNA sequence: TGTGCCAGCAGCTCCAAAATGTCTAATGAAAAACTGTTTTTT. The full variable domain, its missing parts supplied by reference TRBV7-9 and TRBJ1-4, is DTGVSQNPRHKITKRGQNVTFRCDPISEHNRLYWYRQTLGQGPEFLTYFQNEAQLEKSRLLSDRFSAERPKGSFSTLEIQRTEQGDSAMYLCASSSKMSNEKLFFGSGTQLSVL.

This rearrangement joins TRBV6-2 or TRBV6-3 to TRBJ1-1; 7 bases agree with TRBD1. Germline trimming cut 1 base from V and 1 base from J; bases unmatched to any gene: 12. Germline lookup yields CDR1 MNHEY and CDR2 SVGEGT. The CDR3 is 18 residues long. CDR3 coding DNA: TGTGCCAGCAGTTACTTCCCGCCTAACAGGGGCGAGAACACTGAAGCTTTCTTT. It specifies CASSYFPPNRGENTEAFF.

The rearrangement links TRBV5-1 to TRBJ1-1; D call uncertain. CDR1 is SGHRS, CDR2 YFSETQ, per germline. Trimming took off 0 bases at V and 10 bases at J, with 10 bases between the two ends. The CDR3 is 12 amino acids. The CDR3 DNA reads TGCGCCAGCAGCTTGGGGTCTACTACAGCTTTCTTT. Amino acids: CASSLGSTTAFF.

Concerning this clone itself: Relative to the germline gene, one junction end is altered; a read error may explain this. The chain couples TRBV20-1 to TRBJ1-1; D is perhaps TRBD1 (6 bases). CDR1 and CDR2 from the germline V gene are DFQATT and SNEGSKA (reference sequence). The length of the CDR3 is 11 residues. The CDR3 is CSASRDTEAFF. The CDR3 nucleotides read TGCAGTGCTTCCCGGGACACCGAAGCTTTCTTT.

This rearrangement joins TRBV29-1 to TRBJ1-2; D unclear. Deletions cut 2 bases from V and 7 bases from J, with 11 bases between. Germline loops: CDR1 SQVTM, CDR2 ANQGSEA. The CDR3 runs to 12 residues. This CDR3 is CSVESGLAGYTF. CDR3 sequence (DNA): TGCAGCGTTGAATCGGGGTTAGCTGGCTACACCTTC.

The chain has TRBV9 and TRBJ1-4; the D gene is possibly TRBD1 (6 bases). CDR1 is SGDLS, CDR2 YYNGEE, per germline. This CDR3 has 13 residues. The V end lost 0 bases, the J end lost 8 bases, and 8 bases lay between the germline ends. CDR3 residues: CASSVGQGEKLFF. CDR3 in DNA: TGTGCCAGCAGCGTAGGCCAGGGGGAAAAACTGTTTTTT.

The V and J genes are TRBV5-4 and TRBJ2-2; 10 bases agree with TRBD2. Germline V lookup: CDR1 SGHNT, CDR2 YYREEE (reference sequence). V was clipped by 5 bases and J by 5 bases; unmatched bases: 6. CDR3 length: 15 residues. The CDR3 DNA is TGTGCCAGCAGGAAGGGACTAGCGTTGACCGGGGAGCTGTTTTTT. The encoded protein is CASRKGLALTGELFF.

The rearrangement links TRBV28 to TRBJ1-1, with a weak D call TRBD1 (5 bases). Germline assignment: CDR1 MDHEN and CDR2 SYDVKM. The CDR3 is 13 amino acids. V lost 6 bases, J lost 1 base, and 9 bases lay in between. CDR3 sequence reads: CASSPGENTEAFF. The CDR3 nucleotides read TGTGCCAGCAGCCCGGGGGAGAACACTGAAGCTTTCTTT.

This chain joins TRBV7-2 and TRBJ2-3; 8 bases map to TRBD1. Germline V gene sequence: CDR1 SGHTA, CDR2 FQGNSA. V shed 1 base and J 10 bases; nucleotides not matched to a gene: 1. The CDR3 spans 12 residues. Written as DNA, the CDR3 is TGTGCCAGCAGCTTAGGGGGACAGGCGCAGTATTTT. It codes for CASSLGGQAQYF.

The chain couples TRBV9 to TRBJ1-6; maybe TRBD1 (6 bases). The germline V gene encodes CDR1 SGDLS and CDR2 YYNGEE. Trimming took off 8 bases at V and 7 bases at J, with 16 bases between the two ends. The CDR3 consists of 14 residues. CDR3 sequence (DNA): TGTGCCAGTGCGGGGGGCGCACTCAATTCACCCCTCCACTTT. Its translation is CASAGGALNSPLHF. Supplemented by reference TRBV9 and TRBJ1-6, the full variable domain reads DSGVTQTPKHLITATGQRVTLRCSPRSGDLSVYWYQQSLDQGLQFLIQYYNGEERAKGNILERFSAQQFPDLHSELNLSSLELGDSALYFCASAGGALNSPLHFGNGTRLTVT.

The V call is TRBV28, the J call TRBJ2-7; TRBD2 is a possible D gene (6 bases). The CDR3 has 13 amino acids. Looked up from germline, CDR1 is MDHEN and CDR2 is SYDVKM. V was clipped by 6 bases and J by 0 bases, with 9 bases between them. This CDR3 is CASRGRSSYEQYV. CDR3 DNA: TGTGCCAGCAGGGGGAGGAGCTCCTACGAGCAGTACGTC.

J is TRBJ2-3 and V is TRBV2, with a tentative D call TRBD1 (8 bases). Germline V gene sequence: CDR1 SNHLY, CDR2 FYNNEI. The CDR3 has 16 residues. Trimming removed 2 bases from V and 2 bases from J, with 14 bases in between. The CDR3 region has the DNA TGTGCCAGCAGTGAAAGGACAGGGAGGGACACAGATACGCAGTATTTT. It codes for CASSERTGRDTDTQYF.

V usage is TRBV30 and J usage is TRBJ2-1; no reliable D call. Trimming pared 0 bases from V and 0 bases from J, leaving 3 bases between. In germline, CDR1 is GTSNPN, CDR2 SVGIG (reference sequence). The CDR3 covers 13 residues. CDR3 amino acids: CAWSVNSYNEQFF. The DNA for the CDR3 is TGTGCCTGGAGTGTTAACTCCTACAATGAGCAGTTCTTC.

CDR3 loop: CASSVDGTMNTEAFF. The DNA of the CDR3 is TGTGCCAGCAGCGTAGACGGGACAATGAACACTGAAGCTTTCTTT. The rearrangement uses TRBV9 and TRBJ1-1; D may be TRBD1 (6 bases). Germline V CDR1 and CDR2: SGDLS, YYNGEE. This CDR3 is 15 amino acids long. V lost 0 bases and J lost 0, with 9 bases in between.

This rearrangement joins TRBV11-3 to TRBJ1-1, with D unclear. The V gene's germline CDR1 is SGHNT and CDR2 YENEEA. Trimming shortened V by 2 bases and J by 6 bases, and 10 bases separated the two germline ends. The CDR3 is 13 residues long. CDR3 sequence reads: CASSLHPQSEAFF. Written as DNA, the CDR3 is TGTGCCAGCAGCTTACATCCCCAGTCTGAAGCTTTCTTT.

The chain has TRBV2 and TRBJ1-5; no reliable D call. Per the germline V gene, CDR1 is SNHLY and CDR2 is FYNNEI. The CDR3 is 14 amino acids. Trimming took off 5 bases at V and 10 bases at J, with 18 bases between the two ends. In DNA form, the CDR3 reads TGTGCCAGCAGTTCACAGAGGGTGAGTGAACCCCAGCATTTT. It translates to CASSSQRVSEPQHF.

The V gene is TRBV7-8, the J gene TRBJ1-1, with no clear D. V lost 0 bases, J lost 8 bases, and 10 bases lay in between. Germline lookup yields CDR1 SGHVS and CDR2 FQNEAQ. The CDR3 loop spans 13 amino acids. CDR3 protein: CASSLASRAEAFF. DNA of the CDR3: TGTGCCAGCAGCTTAGCGTCGCGGGCCGAAGCTTTCTTT.

V and J are TRBV18 and TRBJ2-2; TRBD1 agrees at 8 bases. The CDR3 extends over 17 amino acids. Germline CDR1 and CDR2: KGHSH and LQKENI. Trimming removed 6 bases from V and 0 bases from J; junction bases left unmatched: 9. The DNA for the CDR3 is TGTGCCAGCTCTCCGGGGACAGGTACTACGAACACCGGGGAGCTGTTTTTT. This gives the protein CASSPGTGTTNTGELFF.